The 25 T cell receptor beta chains below were found in one sample sequenced in a study of cytomegalovirus exposure and HLA in healthy donors. PCR was performed using 60 Vbeta and 13 Jbeta primers. Only in-frame clones appear in the TCRdb table, and some are missing; sequencing was by immunoSEQ multiplex PCR. The table shows about 130,000 clones, with about 71% occurring only once. Sequenced material: PBMCs. The receptors originated from an older woman in good health and CMV-seropositive.

Comments on this clone: The identical CDR3 is also encoded by other nucleotide sequences in the sample. The chain has TRBV5-1 and TRBJ1-1; TRBD1 agrees at 7 bases. CDR3 length: 15 amino acids. The junction had 9 bases not matched to a gene; V was cut back by 5 bases and J by 2 bases. CDR1 SGHRS and CDR2 YFSETQ come from the germline V gene. The CDR3 DNA is TGCGCCAGCAGTCCATCGGGGACAGCTAACACTGAAGCTTTCTTT. Translated: CASSPSGTANTEAFF. Full variable domain (outside the CDR3, taken from reference TRBV5-1 and TRBJ1-1): KAGVTQTPRYLIKTRGQQVTLSCSPISGHRSVSWYQQTPGQGLQFLFEYFSETQRNKGNFPGRFSGRQFSNSRSEMNVSTLELGDSALYLCASSPSGTANTEAFFGQGTRLTVV.

The rearrangement links TRBV18 to TRBJ2-7, with 11 bases lining up with TRBD2. The CDR3 loop spans 15 amino acids. The germline gives CDR1 KGHSH, CDR2 LQKENI. Unmatched junction bases numbered 11, after V lost 6 bases and J lost 7 bases. The CDR3 here is CASSPGTSGAGEQYF. The CDR3 coding sequence is TGTGCCAGCTCCCCAGGGACTAGCGGTGCGGGTGAGCAGTACTTC.

This clone has more than one count but fewer than ten. The chain carries TRBV5-4 and TRBJ2-3; weak D call: TRBD1 (5 bases). Germline lookup yields CDR1 SGHNT and CDR2 YYREEE (reference sequence). The V and J ends lost 2 bases and 1 base respectively, with 14 bases between them. This CDR3 is built from 16 residues. The CDR3 region is CASSLVVAGRTDTQYF. CDR3 in DNA: TGTGCCAGCAGCTTAGTCGTAGCAGGGCGCACAGATACGCAGTATTTT.

The chain employs TRBV28 and TRBJ1-2, with D uncertain. CDR1 and CDR2 from the germline V gene are MDHEN and SYDVKM. Trimming cost V 6 bases and J 2 bases, with 13 bases left between them. There are 14 residues in the CDR3. CDR3 residues: CASRIPGSNYGYTF. The CDR3 DNA sequence: TGTGCCAGCAGAATTCCGGGGTCGAACTATGGCTACACCTTC.

Only a few counts were recorded for this clone. One junction end disagrees with the germline gene, perhaps due to a read error. V usage is TRBV19 and J usage is TRBJ1-1, with D possibly matching TRBD1 (5 bases). CDR3 length: 12 amino acids. Germline V CDR1 and CDR2: LNHDA, SQIVND (reference sequence). As DNA, the CDR3 is TGTGCCAGTAGCATAGGGGACTTTGAAGCTTTCTTT. Amino acid sequence: CASSIGDFEAFF.

About this clone itself: One junction end disagrees with the germline gene, perhaps due to a read error. V usage is TRBV30 and J usage is TRBJ2-2; the match to TRBD1 covers 7 bases. There are 17 residues in the CDR3. Germline CDR1 and CDR2: GTSNPN and SVGIG (reference sequence). In nucleotides, the CDR3 is TGTGCCTGGAGTGTTAGGGGGCGCCCTCCGAACACCGGGGAGCCGTTTTTT. Its protein is CAWSVRGRPPNTGEPFF.

V is TRBV30 and J is TRBJ2-1; possibly TRBD2 for D (6 bases). The CDR3 is 14 amino acids. V lost 4 bases to trimming and J lost 3 bases, with 13 bases between them. The germline CDR1 and CDR2 sequences are GTSNPN and SVGIG (reference sequence). As DNA, the CDR3 is TGTGCCTGGAATAGACCGGGAGTCTACAATGAGCAGTTCTTC. Protein sequence: CAWNRPGVYNEQFF.

V gene TRBV30 combines with J gene TRBJ1-4, with 9 bases aligning to TRBD1. The CDR3 covers 14 residues. Germline V CDR1 and CDR2: GTSNPN, SVGIG (reference sequence). J gave up 8 bases and V 2 bases, and 6 bases lay outside the gene matches. The CDR3 reads CAWSPGQGQEKLFF. In nucleotides, the CDR3 is TGTGCCTGGAGTCCGGGACAGGGTCAGGAAAAACTGTTTTTT.

This sequence joins TRBV15 and TRBJ2-5, with D hard to call. Germline lookup yields CDR1 LNHNV and CDR2 YYDKDF (reference sequence). V was trimmed by 0 bases and J by 5 bases, leaving 10 bases between them. The CDR3 runs to 14 residues. In DNA, the CDR3 is TGTGCCACCAGCAGAGATAGTGAGGTGGAGACCCAGTACTTC. Its protein product is CATSRDSEVETQYF.

A few counts support this clone. The chain has TRBV29-1 and TRBJ2-3, with 10 bases matching TRBD2. V was clipped by 6 bases and J by 0 bases; unmatched bases: 9. CDR1 is SQVTM and CDR2 is ANQGSEA in the germline V gene. This CDR3 is 16 amino acids long. The CDR3 loop reads CSVGGGLAASTDTQYF. CDR3 nucleotides: TGCAGCGTGGGGGGAGGACTAGCGGCTAGCACAGATACGCAGTATTTT.

The gene calls are TRBV7-9 and TRBJ1-2, with D perhaps TRBD1 (6 bases). This CDR3 spans 14 amino acids. The V end was cut by 2 bases, the J end by 2 bases, with 9 bases between. CDR1 SEHNR and CDR2 FQNEAQ come from the germline V gene (reference sequence). CDR3 residues: CASSLSGQNYGYTF. The CDR3 DNA is TGTGCCAGCAGCTTATCCGGACAGAACTATGGCTACACCTTC.

The rearrangement joins TRBV6-1 to TRBJ2-7; D possibly corresponds to TRBD1 (6 bases). The CDR3 has 15 residues. The germline V gene encodes CDR1 MNHNS and CDR2 SASEGT. Trimming pared 6 bases from V and 1 base from J, leaving 16 bases between. The DNA of the CDR3 is TGTGCCAGCAGCCTGGGGCCAGGGGATTCCTACGAGCAGTACTTC. It codes for CASSLGPGDSYEQYF.

This clone was recorded a few times. This rearrangement joins TRBV10-1 to TRBJ2-1, with D perhaps TRBD1 (5 bases). V lost 5 bases and J lost 3, with 11 bases in between. This CDR3 has 14 amino acids. The germline V gene has CDR1 WNHNN and CDR2 SYGVQD (reference sequence). CDR3 amino acids: CASSKSRVYNEQFF. As DNA, the CDR3 is TGCGCCAGCAGTAAAAGCAGGGTCTACAATGAGCAGTTCTTC.

The V gene is TRBV15, the J gene TRBJ2-3, with 8 nucleotides matching TRBD1. V was pared by 0 bases and J by 3 bases, with 2 bases of the junction left unmatched. Germline V gene data show CDR1 as LNHNV and CDR2 as YYDKDF (reference sequence). The CDR3 runs 15 residues. The CDR3, as DNA: TGTGCCACCAGCAGAGACAGGGGGCAAACAGATACGCAGTATTTT. This gives the protein CATSRDRGQTDTQYF.

V and J are TRBV4-1 and TRBJ1-3; possibly TRBD1 for D (5 bases). The V and J ends lost 0 bases and 4 bases respectively, with 10 bases between them. This CDR3 contains 15 residues. Germline CDR1 and CDR2: MGHRA and YSYEKL. In DNA, the CDR3 is TGCGCCAGCAGCCAAGATCCGACAGTCGGAAACACCATATATTTT. It codes for CASSQDPTVGNTIYF.

The chain combines TRBV4-1 with TRBJ1-5, with unresolved D. Trimming cost V 3 bases and J 6 bases, with 6 bases left between them. The germline V gene has CDR1 MGHRA and CDR2 YSYEKL. The CDR3 covers 12 residues. CDR3 in amino acids: CASSQPGQPQHF. The CDR3 DNA is TGCGCCAGCAGCCAGCCGGGTCAGCCCCAGCATTTT.

The chain employs TRBV27 and TRBJ2-7; the D gene is possibly TRBD2 (6 bases). V was cut by 8 bases and J by 3 bases, with 14 bases left in between. The CDR3 consists of 13 residues. The germline CDR1 and CDR2 sequences are MNHEY and SMNVEV (reference sequence). For the CDR3, the DNA is TGTGCCAGCCGAGGGACTTCTGACTACGAGCAGTACTTC. It is translated as CASRGTSDYEQYF.

This chain's CDR3 is CASSFSTSAGNIQYF. Written as DNA, the CDR3 is TGCGCCAGCAGCTTCTCAACATCCGCCGGGAACATTCAGTACTTC. The gene calls are TRBV5-1 and TRBJ2-4, with unresolved D. Trimming removed 2 bases from V and 7 bases from J, with 16 bases in between. The CDR3 is 15 residues long. Germline lookup yields CDR1 SGHRS and CDR2 YFSETQ.

Remarks on this clone: A junction end diverges from the germline sequence, so it may reflect a read error. V is TRBV19 and J is TRBJ1-1; D might be TRBD1 (6 bases). The CDR3 runs to 14 residues. CDR1 LNHDA and CDR2 SQIVND come from the germline V gene (reference sequence). The CDR3 DNA follows: TGTGCCAGTAGTCATACAAGGGGGAACGCTGAAGCTTTCTTT. It codes for CASSHTRGNAEAFF. The variable domain in full, completed from reference TRBV19 and TRBJ1-1, reads DGGITQSPKYLFRKEGQNVTLSCEQNLNHDAMYWYRQDPGQGLRLIYYSQIVNDFQKGDIAEGYSVSREKKESFPLTVTSAQKNPTAFYLCASSHTRGNAEAFFGQGTRLTVV.

Concerning this clone: The junction departs from germline at one end; a sequencing error may be responsible. V usage is TRBV4-1 and J usage is TRBJ2-5; 8 bases match TRBD1. The V gene's germline CDR1 is MGHRA and CDR2 YSYEKL. The CDR3 has 14 amino acids. The CDR3 region is CASSQDQGAKTQYF. In nucleotides, the CDR3 is TGCGCCAGCAGCCAAGATCAGGGGGCAAAGACTCAGTACTTC.

The V call is TRBV27, the J call TRBJ1-1, with a possible D match to TRBD1 (6 bases). This CDR3 has 13 residues. CDR1 and CDR2 from the germline V gene are MNHEY and SMNVEV (reference sequence). V lost 6 bases to trimming and J lost 1 base, with 9 bases between them. CDR3 bases: TGTGCCAGCAGCCCGGGACAGAACACTGAAGCTTTCTTT. It translates to CASSPGQNTEAFF.

V and J are TRBV10-2 and TRBJ1-5, with TRBD1 identical over 8 bases. CDR3 length: 16 amino acids. The J segment lost 4 bases and the V segment lost 3 bases, leaving 8 bases of the junction unmatched. Looked up from germline, CDR1 is WSHSY and CDR2 is SAAADI. CDR3 sequence: CASSDGQGMGNQPQHF. CDR3 DNA: TGCGCCAGCAGTGACGGACAGGGTATGGGAAATCAGCCCCAGCATTTT.

This clone was observed a handful of times. The chain couples TRBV5-1 to TRBJ2-1; weak D call: TRBD2 (6 bases). The germline V gene has CDR1 SGHRS and CDR2 YFSETQ. The CDR3 has 15 residues. The germline V and J ends were trimmed by 0 bases and 6 bases, with 13 bases remaining between them. The CDR3 reads CASSLAAGSFNEQFF. CDR3 DNA: TGCGCCAGCAGCTTGGCCGCCGGGAGTTTCAATGAGCAGTTCTTC.

The chain combines TRBV7-9 with TRBJ2-7, with a tentative D call TRBD2 (5 bases). The germline gives CDR1 SEHNR, CDR2 FQNEAQ (reference sequence). CDR3 length: 14 amino acids. Trimming pared 2 bases from V and 1 base from J, leaving 9 bases between. CDR3 DNA sequence: TGTGCCAGCAGCTTACCTCGGGAATCCTACGAGCAGTACTTC. Its translation: CASSLPRESYEQYF.

This chain links TRBV5-1 with TRBJ2-1; the match to TRBD2 covers 10 bases. The CDR3 loop spans 16 amino acids. Trimming removed 0 bases from V and 3 bases from J; junction bases left unmatched: 3. Germline V gene lookup returns CDR1 SGHRS and CDR2 YFSETQ. The CDR3 coding sequence is TGCGCCAGCAGCTTGGCCACTAGCGGGGTCTACAATGAGCAGTTCTTC. Amino acid sequence: CASSLATSGVYNEQFF.